The subject of this entry is one TCR beta chain. What it binds is not known. Preparation of the TCRbeta library used unique molecular identifiers. TCRdb itself ran the PCR reads through MiXCR, one entry per CDR3 protein. This table holds approximately 300,000 distinct CDR3 sequences, under 14% found once. The data belong to a study of T-cell reconstitution after alpha-beta-depleted transplantation in children. Regarding the study as a whole: Expanded clones from the graft, numbering several hundred, reportedly supplied alpha-beta T cells about two months after transplant. After transplant, high TCRbeta diversity at day 60 in some patients arose from surviving recipient T cells and thymic progenitors. Hyperexpanded clones declined; after one year, newly produced T cells mostly supplied diversity.

Sequencing used peripheral blood, obtained 180 days after TCRalphabeta/CD19-depleted stem cell transplant. The TCR comes from a male patient aged 2-9 years who had a stem cell transplant for chronic granulomatous disease, so the T cells may come from the graft donor.

CDR3 coding DNA: TGTGCCAGCTCACGGAGCCCTAACTCTGGGGCCAACGTCCTGACTTTC. Translation gives CASSRSPNSGANVLTF. The chain links TRBV18 to TRBJ2-6; D unclear. The CDR3 loop spans 16 amino acids. The ends were cut back, 4 bases at V and 0 bases at J, with 10 bases in the middle. Germline V gene sequence: CDR1 KGHSH, CDR2 LQKENI.